This T cell receptor beta chain was retrieved from a study of blood T cell repertoires in COVID-19. Original methodology: Amplifying reference gene primers gave estimates of nucleated cell counts. The method was immunoSEQ multiplex PCR; TCRdb's version includes in-frame clones alone and lacks a portion of them. The D gene and trimming were derived from the DNA, and the V and J assignments and clone size from that table. In the table there are more than 95,000 clones, 92% of which are singletons. One Seattle source followed patients from active infection through their disease course. From germline, CDR1 is MNHEY and CDR2 SVGEGT. The trim removed 5 bases at V and 6 bases at J, leaving 6 bases unmatched. This CDR3 has 14 amino acids.

Material for sequencing was peripheral blood. The clonotype was recovered from a man in his fifties or sixties with COVID-19, enrolled during active disease. The genes are TRBV6-2 or TRBV6-3 and TRBJ1-5, with 8 nucleotides matching TRBD1. CDR3 loop: CASSGQGGIQPQHF. As DNA, the CDR3 is TGTGCCAGCAGTGGACAGGGTGGTATTCAGCCCCAGCATTTT.